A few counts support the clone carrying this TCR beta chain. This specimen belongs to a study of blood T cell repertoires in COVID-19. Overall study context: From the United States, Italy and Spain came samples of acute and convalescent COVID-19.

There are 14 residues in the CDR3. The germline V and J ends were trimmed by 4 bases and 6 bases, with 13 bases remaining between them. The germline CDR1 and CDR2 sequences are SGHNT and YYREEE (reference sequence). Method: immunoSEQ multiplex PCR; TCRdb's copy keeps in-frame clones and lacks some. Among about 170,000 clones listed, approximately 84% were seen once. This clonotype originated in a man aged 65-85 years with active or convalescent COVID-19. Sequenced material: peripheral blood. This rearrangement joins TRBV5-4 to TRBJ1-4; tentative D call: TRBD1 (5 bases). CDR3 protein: CASSGGYRDEKLFF. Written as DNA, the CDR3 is TGTGCCAGCAGCGGGGGGTATAGAGATGAAAAACTGTTTTTT.